What follows describes a single TCR beta chain. Its antigen is not known. This sample was included in a study of persistence of HIV-infected CD4 T cells. This was the immunoSEQ version 4 assay in survey mode. The protocol was immunoSEQ multiplex PCR, while the TCRdb copy is restricted to in-frame clones and leaves out a portion. The sample has 5,500 to 8,500 clones; 75% to 85% are singletons. Losses at the gene ends were 5 bases for V and 4 bases for J; bases not matched to a gene: 6. Germline V lookup: CDR1 SGHTA, CDR2 FQGTGA. CDR3 size: 14 residues. Lysates of CMV-infected fibroblasts at about 10 ug/mL stimulated these cells. Sorting of responding CD4+ T cells relied on upregulated CD40 ligand together with CD69.

The sequences come from CD4+ T cells sorted from PBMCs after roughly 18-hour stimulation, collected from a patient who received antiretroviral therapy. The receptor's source is an adult woman with HIV who was CMV-seropositive. The chain couples TRBV7-3 to TRBJ2-3; 7 nucleotides align to TRBD2. This chain's CDR3 is CASSRETSADTQYF. The CDR3 coding sequence is TGTGCCAGCAGCCGAGAAACTAGCGCAGATACGCAGTATTTT.